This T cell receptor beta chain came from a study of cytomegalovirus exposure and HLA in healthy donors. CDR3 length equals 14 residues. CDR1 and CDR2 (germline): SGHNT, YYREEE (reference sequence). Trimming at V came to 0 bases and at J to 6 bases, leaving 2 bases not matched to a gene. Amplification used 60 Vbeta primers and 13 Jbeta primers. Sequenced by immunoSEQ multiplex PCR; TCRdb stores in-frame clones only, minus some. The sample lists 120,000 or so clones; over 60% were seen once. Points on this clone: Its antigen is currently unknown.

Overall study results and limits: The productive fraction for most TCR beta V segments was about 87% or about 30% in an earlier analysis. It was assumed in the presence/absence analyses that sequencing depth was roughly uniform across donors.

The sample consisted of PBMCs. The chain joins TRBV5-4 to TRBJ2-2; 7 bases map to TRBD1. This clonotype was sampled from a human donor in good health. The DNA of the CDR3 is TGTGCCAGCAGCTTGGACAGGGGCGCCGGGGAGCTGTTTTTT. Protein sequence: CASSLDRGAGELFF.